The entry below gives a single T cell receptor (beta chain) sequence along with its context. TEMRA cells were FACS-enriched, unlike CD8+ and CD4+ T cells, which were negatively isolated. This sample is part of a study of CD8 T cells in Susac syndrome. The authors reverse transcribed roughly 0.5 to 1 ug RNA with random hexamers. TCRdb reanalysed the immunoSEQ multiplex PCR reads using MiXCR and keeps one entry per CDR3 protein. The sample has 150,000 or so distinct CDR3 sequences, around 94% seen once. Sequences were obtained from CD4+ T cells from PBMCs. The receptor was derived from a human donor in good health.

The CDR3 nucleotides are TGTGCCAGCAGTTTTCGACAGGGAAGCGGGGAGCTGTTTTTT. Its translation: CASSFRQGSGELFF. The V and J genes are TRBV12-3 or TRBV12-4 and TRBJ2-2, with 7 bases that match TRBD1. Trimming removed 3 bases from V and 7 bases from J; junction bases left unmatched: 5. The CDR3 totals 14 residues.